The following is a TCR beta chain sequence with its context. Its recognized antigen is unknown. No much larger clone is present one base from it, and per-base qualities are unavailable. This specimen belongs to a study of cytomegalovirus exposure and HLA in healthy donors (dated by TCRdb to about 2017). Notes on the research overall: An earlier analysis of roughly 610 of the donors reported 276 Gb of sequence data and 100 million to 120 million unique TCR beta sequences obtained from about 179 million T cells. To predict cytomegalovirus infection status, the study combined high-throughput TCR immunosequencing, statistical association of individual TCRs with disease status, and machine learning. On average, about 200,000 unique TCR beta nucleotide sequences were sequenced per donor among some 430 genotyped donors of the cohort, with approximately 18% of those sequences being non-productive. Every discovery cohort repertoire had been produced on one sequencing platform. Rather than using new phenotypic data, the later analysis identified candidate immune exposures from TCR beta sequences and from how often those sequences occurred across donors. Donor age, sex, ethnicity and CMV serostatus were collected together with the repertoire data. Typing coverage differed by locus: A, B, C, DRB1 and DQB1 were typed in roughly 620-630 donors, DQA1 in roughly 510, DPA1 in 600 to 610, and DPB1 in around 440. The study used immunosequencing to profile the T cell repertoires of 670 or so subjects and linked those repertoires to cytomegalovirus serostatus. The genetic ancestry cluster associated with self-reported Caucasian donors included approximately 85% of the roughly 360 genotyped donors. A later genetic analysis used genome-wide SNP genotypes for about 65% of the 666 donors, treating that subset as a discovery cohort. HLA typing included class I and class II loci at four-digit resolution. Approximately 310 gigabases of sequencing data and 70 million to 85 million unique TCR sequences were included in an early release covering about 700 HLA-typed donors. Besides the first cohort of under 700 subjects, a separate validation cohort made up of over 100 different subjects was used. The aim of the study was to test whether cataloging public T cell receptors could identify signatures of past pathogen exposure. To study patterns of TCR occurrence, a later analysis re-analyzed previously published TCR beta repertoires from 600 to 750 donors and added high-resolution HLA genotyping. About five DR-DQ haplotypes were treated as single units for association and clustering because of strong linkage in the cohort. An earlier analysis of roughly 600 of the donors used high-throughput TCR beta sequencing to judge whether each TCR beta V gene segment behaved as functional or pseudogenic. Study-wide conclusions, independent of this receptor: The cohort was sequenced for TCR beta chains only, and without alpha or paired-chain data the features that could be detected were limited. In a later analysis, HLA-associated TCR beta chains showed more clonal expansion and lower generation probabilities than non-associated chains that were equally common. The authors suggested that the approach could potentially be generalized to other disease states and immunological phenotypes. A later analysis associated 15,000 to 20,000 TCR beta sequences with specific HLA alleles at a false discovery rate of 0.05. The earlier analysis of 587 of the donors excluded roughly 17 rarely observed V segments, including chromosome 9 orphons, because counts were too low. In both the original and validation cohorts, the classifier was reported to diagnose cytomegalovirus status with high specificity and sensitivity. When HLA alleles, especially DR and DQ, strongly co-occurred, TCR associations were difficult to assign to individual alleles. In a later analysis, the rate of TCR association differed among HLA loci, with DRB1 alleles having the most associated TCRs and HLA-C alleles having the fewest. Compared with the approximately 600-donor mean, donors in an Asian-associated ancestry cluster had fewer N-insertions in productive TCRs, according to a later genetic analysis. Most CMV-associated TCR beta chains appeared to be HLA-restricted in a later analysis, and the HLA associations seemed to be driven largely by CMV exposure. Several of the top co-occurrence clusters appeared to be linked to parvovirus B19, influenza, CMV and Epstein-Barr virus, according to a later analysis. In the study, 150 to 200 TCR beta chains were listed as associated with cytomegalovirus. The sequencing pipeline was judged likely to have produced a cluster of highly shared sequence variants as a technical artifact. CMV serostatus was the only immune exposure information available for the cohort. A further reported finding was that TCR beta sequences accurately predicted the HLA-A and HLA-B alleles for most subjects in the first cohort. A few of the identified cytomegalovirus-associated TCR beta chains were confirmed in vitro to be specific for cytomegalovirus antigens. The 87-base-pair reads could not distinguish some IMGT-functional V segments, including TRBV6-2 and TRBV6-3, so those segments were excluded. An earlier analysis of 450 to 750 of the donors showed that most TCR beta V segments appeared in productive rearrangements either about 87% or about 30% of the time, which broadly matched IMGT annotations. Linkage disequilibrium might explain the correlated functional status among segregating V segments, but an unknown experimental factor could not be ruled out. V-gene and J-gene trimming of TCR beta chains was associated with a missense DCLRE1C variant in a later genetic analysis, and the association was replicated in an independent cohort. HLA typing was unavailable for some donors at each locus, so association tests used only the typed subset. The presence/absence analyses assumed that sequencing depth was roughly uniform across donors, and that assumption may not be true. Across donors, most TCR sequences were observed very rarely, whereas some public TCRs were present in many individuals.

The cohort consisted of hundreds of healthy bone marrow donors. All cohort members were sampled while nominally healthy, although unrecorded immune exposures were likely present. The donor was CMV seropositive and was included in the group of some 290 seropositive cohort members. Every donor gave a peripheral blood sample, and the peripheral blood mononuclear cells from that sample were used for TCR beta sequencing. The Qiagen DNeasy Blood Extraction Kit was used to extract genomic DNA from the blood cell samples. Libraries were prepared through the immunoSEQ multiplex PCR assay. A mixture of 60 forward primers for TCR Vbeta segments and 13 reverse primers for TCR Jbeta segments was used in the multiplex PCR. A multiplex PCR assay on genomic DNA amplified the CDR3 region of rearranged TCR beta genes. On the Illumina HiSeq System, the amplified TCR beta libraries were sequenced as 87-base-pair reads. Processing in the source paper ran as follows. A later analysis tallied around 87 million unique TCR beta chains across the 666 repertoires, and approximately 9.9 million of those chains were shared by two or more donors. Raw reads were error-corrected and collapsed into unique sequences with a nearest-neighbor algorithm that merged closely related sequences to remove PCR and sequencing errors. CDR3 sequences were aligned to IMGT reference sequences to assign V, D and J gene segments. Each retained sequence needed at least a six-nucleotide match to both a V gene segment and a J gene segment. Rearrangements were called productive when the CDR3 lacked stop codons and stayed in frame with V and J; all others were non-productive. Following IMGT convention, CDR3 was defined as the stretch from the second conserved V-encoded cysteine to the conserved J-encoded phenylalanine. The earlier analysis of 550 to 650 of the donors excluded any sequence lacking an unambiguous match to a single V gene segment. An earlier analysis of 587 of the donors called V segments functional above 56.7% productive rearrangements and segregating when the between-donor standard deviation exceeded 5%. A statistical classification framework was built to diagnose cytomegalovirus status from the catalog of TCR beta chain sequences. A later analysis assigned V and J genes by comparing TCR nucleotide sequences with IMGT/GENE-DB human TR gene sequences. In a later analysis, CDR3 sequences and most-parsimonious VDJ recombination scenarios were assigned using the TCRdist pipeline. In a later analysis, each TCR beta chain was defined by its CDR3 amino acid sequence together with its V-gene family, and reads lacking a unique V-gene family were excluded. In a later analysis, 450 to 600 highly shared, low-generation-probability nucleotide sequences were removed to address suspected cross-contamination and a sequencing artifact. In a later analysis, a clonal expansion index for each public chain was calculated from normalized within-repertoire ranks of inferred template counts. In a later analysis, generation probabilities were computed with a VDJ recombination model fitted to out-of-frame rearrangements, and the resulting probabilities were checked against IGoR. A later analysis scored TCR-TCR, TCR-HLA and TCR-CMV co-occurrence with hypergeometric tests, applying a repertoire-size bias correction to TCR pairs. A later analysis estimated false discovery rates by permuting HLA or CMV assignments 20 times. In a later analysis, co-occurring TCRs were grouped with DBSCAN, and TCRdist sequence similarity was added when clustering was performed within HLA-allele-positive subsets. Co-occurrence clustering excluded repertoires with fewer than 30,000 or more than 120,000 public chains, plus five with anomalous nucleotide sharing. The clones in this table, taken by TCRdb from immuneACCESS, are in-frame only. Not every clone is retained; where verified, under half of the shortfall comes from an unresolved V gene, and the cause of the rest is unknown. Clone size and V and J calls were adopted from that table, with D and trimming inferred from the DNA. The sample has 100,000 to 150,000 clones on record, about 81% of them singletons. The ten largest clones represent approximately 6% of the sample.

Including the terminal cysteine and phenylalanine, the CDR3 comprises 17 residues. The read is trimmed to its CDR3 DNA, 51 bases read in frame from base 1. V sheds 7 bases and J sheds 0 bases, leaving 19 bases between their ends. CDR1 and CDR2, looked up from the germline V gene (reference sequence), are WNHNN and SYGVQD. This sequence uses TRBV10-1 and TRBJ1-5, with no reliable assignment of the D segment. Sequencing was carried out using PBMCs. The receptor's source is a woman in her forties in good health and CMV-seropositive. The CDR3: CASIDGSEVNSNQPQHF. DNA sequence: TGCGCCAGCATTGACGGTTCGGAGGTTAATAGCAATCAGCCCCAGCATTTT.